This TCR beta chain derives from a study of early stage breast cancer tumors. With regard to this clone: What it binds is unknown.

The method was immunoSEQ multiplex PCR; TCRdb's version includes in-frame clones alone and lacks a portion of them. The table lists about 11,000 clones, around 70% of them singletons. CDR3 size: 15 residues. Germline CDR1 is GTSNPN and CDR2 is SVGIG (reference sequence). Trimming cost V 1 base and J 6 bases; bases outside gene matches: 9. General study results and limits: Compared with adjacent normal breast tissue, tumors showed around 2.7-fold greater T cell density and higher clonality.

The sequence came from a person aged 40-50 years with breast cancer. The sample taken for sequencing was breast tumor tissue. V usage is TRBV30 and J usage is TRBJ2-4; 7 nucleotides line up with TRBD1. CDR3 amino acids: CAWSAQTGTVNIQYF. The CDR3 nucleotides are TGTGCCTGGAGTGCCCAGACAGGGACAGTAAACATTCAGTACTTC.